This T cell receptor (beta chain) was captured by sequencing in a study of monozygotic twins with cystic fibrosis. On this clone: The antigen remains unidentified.

The CDR3 totals 15 residues. The germline gives CDR1 SGHDN, CDR2 FVKESK. The germline V and J ends were trimmed by 5 bases and 0 bases, with 10 bases remaining between them. Study-level points and caveats: J usage was most co-twin-similar in 8 of 16 pairs, V in 13.

This table comes from immunoSEQ multiplex PCR, and its TCRdb copy is limited to in-frame clones, with some not included. This table has some 14,000 clones, approximately 90% appearing once. Sequencing was done on a sample of blood. This chain links TRBV14 with TRBJ1-4; D is possibly TRBD1 (5 bases). The sequence was obtained from a boy aged 5-17 years with cystic fibrosis. The CDR3 loop is CASSYGHATNEKLFF. CDR3 bases: TGTGCCAGCAGCTATGGACACGCAACTAATGAAAAACTGTTTTTT.